Presented here are 9 T cell receptor beta chains from one specimen sequenced in a study of T cell repertoires in cytomegalovirus infection. MiXCR, run by TCRdb on the reads, gives a single entry per CDR3 protein. The data show about 490,000 distinct CDR3 sequences, with 26% seen just once and roughly 13% held by the top ten. The specimen sequenced was PBMCs. The receptors derive from a human donor in good health (CMV status not recorded). Some clones in this sample may be carry-over from other donors' samples.

In its sample, this clonotype was seen many times. This CDR3 is CASLYRDKNTEAFF. CDR3 nucleotide sequence: TGTGCCAGCCTATACCGGGACAAGAACACTGAAGCTTTCTTT. The rearrangement joins TRBV7-2 to TRBJ1-1; weak D call: TRBD1 (6 bases). V lost 8 bases and J 1 base, leaving 14 bases between the germline ends. The CDR3 extends over 14 amino acids. CDR1 is SGHTA and CDR2 is FQGNSA in the germline V gene.

There are many counts of this clonotype. V is TRBV7-2 and J is TRBJ2-5; the D call may be TRBD1 or TRBD2 (5 bases each). The CDR3 covers 14 residues. Germline V gives CDR1 SGHTA, CDR2 FQGNSA. V was clipped by 0 bases and J by 6 bases, with 11 bases between them. This chain's CDR3 is CASSLARERQTQYF. The CDR3, as DNA: TGTGCCAGCAGCTTAGCCAGGGAGAGGCAGACCCAGTACTTC.

Concerning this clonotype: A much larger clone differs from this one at a single base, so this may be a read error. This sequence joins TRBV20-1 and TRBJ2-3; 8 nucleotides align to TRBD2. The CDR3 is 17 amino acids. CDR1 DFQATT and CDR2 SNEGSKA come from the germline V gene (reference sequence). The CDR3 reads CSAGDAEREPITDTQYF. The CDR3 DNA is TGCAGTGCTGGAGATGCGGAGCGGGAGCCTATCACAGATACGCAGTATTTT.

The chain couples TRBV29-1 to TRBJ2-1, with D perhaps matching TRBD2 (5 bases). Germline assignment: CDR1 SQVTM and CDR2 ANQGSEA. There are 16 residues in the CDR3. Trimming removed 1 base at V and 0 bases at J, with 13 bases between. The CDR3 sequence is CSVEGRSESSYNEQFF. The CDR3, as DNA: TGCAGCGTTGAAGGGAGGAGCGAGAGCTCCTACAATGAGCAGTTCTTC.

The rearrangement uses TRBV7-9 and TRBJ2-6, with D hard to call. The CDR3 length is 16 residues. CDR1 and CDR2 from the germline V gene are SEHNR and FQNEAQ (reference sequence). Trimming cost V 5 bases and J 2 bases, with 13 bases left between them. The CDR3 nucleotides read TGTGCCAGCAGCAGTCGGACCCGCCCTGGGGCCAACGTCCTGACTTTC. Translation gives CASSSRTRPGANVLTF.

The table lists this clonotype with a few counts. The V gene is TRBV7-2, the J gene TRBJ2-1, with 14 bases aligning to TRBD2. V was clipped by 2 bases and J by 4 bases; unmatched bases: 10. The CDR3 extends over 19 amino acids. Looked up from germline, CDR1 is SGHTA and CDR2 is FQGNSA. The CDR3 nucleotides are TGTGCCAGCAGCTTATTAAGGGGACTAGCGGGAGAGTTGTACAATGAGCAGTTCTTC. It specifies CASSLLRGLAGELYNEQFF.

There are a few counts of this clonotype. The V call is TRBV6-2 or TRBV6-3, the J call TRBJ1-5, with 9 bases that match TRBD1. V dropped 6 bases and J dropped 1; count of bases not matched to a gene: 7. This CDR3 comprises 16 residues. CDR1 and CDR2 (germline): MNHEY, SVGEGT. This chain's CDR3 is CASSRTGQGSNQPQHF. CDR3 DNA sequence: TGTGCCAGCAGCCGGACGGGACAGGGAAGCAATCAGCCCCAGCATTTT.

CDR3 amino acids: CASSDLLTTPPQHF. In DNA form, the CDR3 reads TGTGCCAGCAGTGACCTTCTGACAACGCCGCCCCAGCATTTT. The chain couples TRBV25-1 to TRBJ1-5; D ambiguous. The CDR3 covers 14 residues. CDR1 is MGHDK and CDR2 is SYGVNS in the germline V gene. V lost 3 bases to trimming and J lost 9 bases, with 15 bases between them.

The chain joins TRBV2 to TRBJ1-5; D is unclear. CDR1 is SNHLY, CDR2 FYNNEI, per germline. V lost 7 bases and J lost 0, with 13 bases in between. The CDR3 totals 15 residues. This chain's CDR3 is CASTRRSHSNQPQHF. The CDR3 nucleotides read TGTGCCAGCACCCGAAGGAGCCATAGCAATCAGCCCCAGCATTTT.